This passage covers 21 T cell receptor beta chains from one sample sequenced in a study of identical twins' blood T cells. TCRdb re-called the 5' RACE reads through MiXCR, storing one row per CDR3 protein. The sample lists 350,000 to 450,000 distinct CDR3 sequences; approximately 30% were seen once. The sample was PBMCs. The receptors were gathered from a woman between 18 and 55 years old in good health.

With regard to this clonotype: With a much larger clone just one base away, this may be a read error. The chain joins TRBV20-1 to TRBJ1-1, with a possible D match to TRBD1 (6 bases). This CDR3 region has 12 residues. Per germline, CDR1 DFQATT and CDR2 SNEGSKA (reference sequence). The CDR3 loop reads CSARRRDTEALF. CDR3 bases: TGCAGTGCAAGACGACGGGACACTGAAGCTTTATTT.

A single count supports this clonotype. The chain is built from TRBV12-3 or TRBV12-4 and TRBJ1-4; D gene unclear. V lost 2 bases to trimming and J lost 8 bases, with 12 bases between them. The CDR3 covers 14 residues. The CDR3 spells CASSLKGLKEKLFF. For the CDR3, the DNA is TGTGCCAGCAGTTTAAAAGGGCTTAAGGAAAAACTGTTTTTT.

The chain couples TRBV3-2 to TRBJ1-5; TRBD1 was called by the table and not checked on the DNA. TRBV3-2 is given as a pseudogene. The CDR3 loop spans 14 amino acids. In DNA form, the CDR3 reads TGTGCCACCCCCTGGGCAGGGCCAGGGCAGCCCCAGCATTTT. As protein: CATPWAGPGQPQHF.

This rearrangement joins TRBV27 to TRBJ2-2, with D possibly being TRBD2 (6 bases). CDR3 size: 16 residues. Per germline, CDR1 MNHEY and CDR2 SMNVEV (reference sequence). The ends were cut back, 5 bases at V and 0 bases at J, with 13 bases in the middle. CDR3 in DNA: TGTGCCAGCAGTGTTCTCGGGACTTCGAACACCGGGGAGCTGTTTTTT. Encoded protein: CASSVLGTSNTGELFF.

The sample holds a few counts of this clonotype. The chain couples TRBV20-1 to TRBJ2-3; D unclear. Germline values: CDR1 DFQATT, CDR2 SNEGSKA (reference sequence). This CDR3 region has 13 residues. The V end was cut by 0 bases, the J end by 0 bases, with 4 bases between. The CDR3 sequence: CSARDLSTDTQYF. The CDR3 nucleotides read TGCAGTGCTAGAGATCTCAGCACAGATACGCAGTATTTT.

Details on this clonotype: The junction does not match germline at one end; this may be a read error. This CDR3 reads CSARTAGNGQFF. In nucleotides, the CDR3 is TGCAGTGCCCGAACAGCGGGAAATGGGCAGTTCTTC. The chain is built from TRBV20-1 and TRBJ2-1, with TRBD2 matching 7 bases. CDR1 is DFQATT, CDR2 SNEGSKA, per germline (reference sequence). The CDR3 loop spans 12 amino acids.

This clonotype has a handful of counts. V usage is TRBV20-1 and J usage is TRBJ2-1, with 7 bases fitting TRBD2. Trimming removed 3 bases from V and 3 bases from J; junction bases left unmatched: 2. Germline CDR1 DFQATT, CDR2 SNEGSKA (reference sequence). The length of the CDR3 is 13 residues. CDR3 DNA: TGCAGTGCTAGGGCGGGAGTCTACAATGAGCAGTTCTTC. It translates to CSARAGVYNEQFF.

At least ten counts were recorded for this clonotype. The V and J genes are TRBV2 and TRBJ2-5; D uncertain. Germline V CDR1 and CDR2: SNHLY, FYNNEI. The V gene lost 4 bases and the J gene lost 0 bases, with 3 bases spanning the gap. The CDR3 totals 12 residues. CDR3 amino acids: CASSGYQETQYF. CDR3 sequence (DNA): TGTGCCAGCAGTGGGTACCAAGAGACCCAGTACTTC.

There are a few counts of this clonotype. The genes are TRBV6-5 and TRBJ2-3; TRBD2 aligns across 11 bases. The V gene end was trimmed by 6 bases and the J gene end by 7 bases; junction bases not matched to a gene: 15. The length of the CDR3 is 17 residues. Germline CDR1 reads MNHEY; CDR2 reads SVGAGI. The CDR3 DNA reads as TGTGCCAGCAGGTCCCTCTTGACTAGCGGGATTGGGAATACGCAGTATTTT. Its translation is CASRSLLTSGIGNTQYF.

This clonotype was counted a few times. The chain carries TRBV5-1 and TRBJ1-6, with no clear D. The germline gives CDR1 SGHRS, CDR2 YFSETQ. The CDR3 is 14 amino acids. V was cut by 0 bases and J by 6 bases, with 7 bases left in between. The CDR3, as DNA: TGCGCCAGCAGCTTGGAACAGTTTAATTCACCCCTCCACTTT. Residues: CASSLEQFNSPLHF.

In its sample, this clonotype was seen a few times. The genes are TRBV3-1 and TRBJ1-4; 10 positions agree with TRBD1. The CDR3 is made up of 15 amino acids. Germline V gene sequence: CDR1 LGHDT, CDR2 YNNKEL (reference sequence). V was clipped by 5 bases and J by 5 bases; unmatched bases: 5. In nucleotides, the CDR3 is TGTGCCAGCAGCTCTTCGGGACAGGGGAATGAAAAACTGTTTTTT. Translation gives CASSSSGQGNEKLFF.

Only a few counts were recorded for this clonotype. The chain is built from TRBV4-1 and TRBJ1-4; a possible D gene is TRBD1 (5 bases). V was cut by 2 bases and J by 3 bases, with 16 bases left in between. Germline values: CDR1 MGHRA, CDR2 YSYEKL. The CDR3 length is 17 residues. CDR3 in amino acids: CASSQPNGRAANEKLFF. CDR3 sequence (DNA): TGCGCCAGCAGCCAACCTAACGGCAGGGCGGCTAATGAAAAACTGTTTTTT.

This clonotype was observed a few times. V usage is TRBV5-1 and J usage is TRBJ2-3, with D unclear. There are 14 residues in the CDR3. The V end lost 5 bases, the J end lost 0 bases, and 10 bases lay between the germline ends. Germline-derived CDR1 and CDR2 are SGHRS and YFSETQ. As DNA, the CDR3 is TGCGCCAGCAGGCTCGTGTCTAGCACAGATACGCAGTATTTT. This sequence encodes CASRLVSSTDTQYF.

This rearrangement joins TRBV27 to TRBJ1-5, with unresolved D. The CDR3 totals 14 residues. Germline V gives CDR1 MNHEY, CDR2 SMNVEV (reference sequence). V lost 7 bases, J lost 0 bases, and 10 bases lay in between. The DNA of the CDR3 is TGTGCCAGCAAGGGTTTGGATAGCAATCAGCCCCAGCATTTT. This encodes CASKGLDSNQPQHF.

Only a few counts were recorded for this clonotype. The V and J genes are TRBV9 and TRBJ1-4, with D perhaps matching TRBD1 (5 bases). The CDR3 is made up of 15 amino acids. Trimming removed 4 bases at V and 5 bases at J, with 15 bases between. Per germline, CDR1 SGDLS and CDR2 YYNGEE. The CDR3 sequence is CASSTSGGGNEKLFF. DNA for the CDR3: TGTGCCAGCAGCACGAGTGGGGGGGGAAATGAAAAACTGTTTTTT.

This clonotype has more than one count but fewer than ten. This chain uses TRBV27 with TRBJ2-2; 9 nucleotides line up with TRBD2. V gave up 3 bases and J gave up 4 bases; unmatched junction bases: 3. CDR1 and CDR2 from the germline V gene are MNHEY and SMNVEV (reference sequence). The CDR3 is 15 residues long. CDR3 amino acids: CASSFQLAGTGELFF. CDR3 DNA: TGTGCCAGCAGTTTTCAACTAGCGGGCACCGGGGAGCTGTTTTTT.

This chain's CDR3 is CASSQGAGLDVTDTQYF. DNA for the CDR3: TGTGCCAGCAGCCAAGGGGCAGGACTAGACGTTACAGATACGCAGTATTTT. The V call is TRBV4-2, the J call TRBJ2-3; 7 nucleotides line up with TRBD2. The CDR3 loop spans 17 amino acids. From germline, CDR1 is LGHNA and CDR2 YNFKEQ. Trimming at V came to 1 base and at J to 3 bases, leaving 10 bases not matched to a gene.

This clonotype has a handful of counts. This chain connects TRBV7-3 to TRBJ2-2; D is unresolved. The V gene lost 1 base and the J gene lost 0 bases, with 6 bases spanning the gap. Germline-derived CDR1 and CDR2 are SGHTA and FQGTGA. The CDR3 sequence is 15 residues long. The DNA of the CDR3 is TGTGCCAGCAGCTTAATCGGACCGAACACCGGGGAGCTGTTTTTT. Encoded protein: CASSLIGPNTGELFF. The entire variable domain, with the rest obtained from reference TRBV7-3 and TRBJ2-2, is as follows: GAGVSQTPSNKVTEKGKYVELRCDPISGHTALYWYRQSLGQGPEFLIYFQGTGAADDSGLPNDRFFAVRPEGSVSTLKIQRTERGDSAVYLCASSLIGPNTGELFFGEGSRLTVL.

A remark on this clonotype: Possible read error: a much larger clone is one base away. This chain uses TRBV27 with TRBJ2-2; weak D call: TRBD1 (5 bases). Germline V gene sequence: CDR1 MNHEY, CDR2 SMNVEV (reference sequence). The length of the CDR3 is 16 residues. CDR3 region: CASSLRTPIGTVELFF. The DNA for the CDR3 is TGTGCCAGCAGTTTGAGGACACCCATAGGAACCGTGGAGCTGTTTTTT.

V usage is TRBV7-9 and J usage is TRBJ2-3; D remains ambiguous. The V end lost 1 base, the J end lost 3 bases, and 20 bases lay between the germline ends. Germline V gene lookup returns CDR1 SEHNR and CDR2 FQNEAQ (reference sequence). This CDR3 is 18 amino acids long. CDR3 in DNA: TGTGCCAGCAGCTTAGGGACCCTCGTCGGCGGATTGACAGATACGCAGTATTTT. Its translation is CASSLGTLVGGLTDTQYF.

This chain links TRBV4-1 with TRBJ1-1; no clear D gene. The CDR3 consists of 14 residues. Germline V gene lookup returns CDR1 MGHRA and CDR2 YSYEKL. V dropped 1 base and J dropped 6 bases, with 12 bases sitting between them. The CDR3 bases are TGCGCCAGCAGCCAAGGCAGGATTGTACCTGAAGCTTTCTTT. This translates into CASSQGRIVPEAFF.